This entry lists 27 T cell receptor beta chains sequenced from one sample in a study of shared clonotypes between healthy human individuals. TCRdb's table, derived via immunoSEQ multiplex PCR, lists solely in-frame clones and lacks some. The profile shows some 550,000 clones, around 97% of them singletons. Sequencing was performed on naive CD4+ T cells sorted from blood. Subset: CD45RA+ positively selected. Receptors were obtained from a woman aged 25 to 39 in good health.

The rearrangement links TRBV29-1 to TRBJ2-1, with TRBD1 matching 8 bases. V lost 6 bases to trimming and J lost 8 bases; unmatched junction nucleotides: 12. The CDR3 length is 14 residues. CDR1 and CDR2 (germline): SQVTM, ANQGSEA. CDR3 sequence: CSVKDRVGIHEQFF. In DNA form, the CDR3 reads TGCAGCGTAAAGGACAGGGTTGGGATCCATGAGCAGTTCTTC.

The chain combines TRBV7-6 with TRBJ2-3, with TRBD2 matching 8 bases. The CDR3 totals 15 residues. Germline V CDR1 and CDR2: SGHVS, FNYEAQ. The junction had 2 bases not matched to a gene; V was cut back by 2 bases and J by 1 base. The CDR3 sequence: CASSLTTSGTDTQYF. The DNA of the CDR3 is TGTGCCAGCAGCTTAACGACTAGCGGCACAGATACGCAGTATTTT.

CDR3: CASSGGQGANVLTF. The DNA for the CDR3 is TGTGCCAGCAGTGGTGGACAGGGGGCCAACGTCCTGACTTTC. The chain is built from TRBV2 and TRBJ2-6; D possibly corresponds to TRBD1 (6 bases). This CDR3 has 14 amino acids. The germline V gene has CDR1 SNHLY and CDR2 FYNNEI. Trimming took 4 bases from V and 4 from J, leaving 8 bases between them.

The CDR3 spells CASSLESRGRSDTQYF. In DNA, the CDR3 is TGTGCCAGCAGCTTAGAGTCGCGGGGGAGGTCAGATACGCAGTATTTT. The gene calls are TRBV7-8 and TRBJ2-3; 7 nucleotides match TRBD2. This CDR3 region has 16 residues. Trimming took 1 base from V and 4 from J; bases not matched to a gene: 8. Per the germline V gene, CDR1 is SGHVS and CDR2 is FQNEAQ.

The chain has TRBV27 and TRBJ2-1; D not resolved. The CDR3 is made up of 13 amino acids. V was pared by 6 bases and J by 10 bases, with 16 bases between. CDR1 is MNHEY and CDR2 is SMNVEV in the germline V gene (reference sequence). The CDR3 loop reads CASSLASRVEQFF. The CDR3, as DNA: TGTGCCAGCAGCTTAGCCTCACGGGTGGAGCAGTTCTTC.

J is TRBJ1-4 and V is TRBV30; D is unclear. The CDR3 spans 15 residues. The germline V gene encodes CDR1 GTSNPN and CDR2 SVGIG (reference sequence). Trimming removed 3 bases at V and 10 bases at J, with 21 bases between. The CDR3 spells CAWSYSDAPRGKLFF. The CDR3 coding sequence is TGTGCCTGGAGCTACTCTGATGCCCCGAGAGGAAAACTGTTTTTT.

This chain links TRBV29-1 with TRBJ2-5; D is perhaps TRBD1 (6 bases). The CDR3 is 17 residues long. Trimming pared 3 bases from V and 5 bases from J, leaving 25 bases between. Germline lookup yields CDR1 SQVTM and CDR2 ANQGSEA. The CDR3 sequence: CSVDWRQGQVQGETQYF. The CDR3, as DNA: TGCAGCGTTGATTGGAGGCAGGGGCAAGTACAGGGCGAGACCCAGTACTTC.

CDR3 protein: CASSLDSRGNGYTF. CDR3 DNA sequence: TGTGCCAGCAGCTTAGACTCCAGGGGAAACGGCTACACCTTC. This sequence joins TRBV7-9 and TRBJ1-2; D may be TRBD1 (6 bases). Trimming removed 1 base from V and 8 bases from J, with 14 bases in between. The CDR3 is 14 amino acids. Germline V gene lookup returns CDR1 SEHNR and CDR2 FQNEAQ (reference sequence).

The rearrangement joins TRBV11-2 to TRBJ2-1; D gene unclear. Germline V gives CDR1 SGHAT, CDR2 FQNNGV. V lost 3 bases, J lost 4 bases, and 13 bases lay in between. The CDR3 totals 15 residues. DNA for the CDR3: TGTGCCAGCAGCTTCGGTGATTCTTATTACAATGAGCAGTTCTTC. Translating it yields CASSFGDSYYNEQFF.

The rearrangement uses TRBV7-9 and TRBJ2-5; D not resolved. V dropped 5 bases and J dropped 2 bases, with 12 bases sitting between them. The CDR3 spans 14 residues. From germline, CDR1 is SEHNR and CDR2 FQNEAQ (reference sequence). DNA for the CDR3: TGTGCCAGCAGCCCACCCCGACAACAAGAGACCCAGTACTTC. Amino acid sequence: CASSPPRQQETQYF.

This chain uses TRBV7-8 with TRBJ2-1; 7 nucleotides agree with TRBD2. This CDR3 contains 13 residues. Germline-derived CDR1 and CDR2 are SGHVS and FQNEAQ. Trimming at V came to 5 bases and at J to 7 bases, leaving 5 bases not matched to a gene. CDR3 nucleotides: TGTGCCAGCAGCAAGCGACTAGCTAATGAGCAGTTCTTC. This encodes CASSKRLANEQFF.

This chain connects TRBV7-9 to TRBJ2-7; 11 bases are shared with TRBD2. V lost 5 bases to trimming and J lost 0 bases; unmatched junction nucleotides: 15. Germline CDR1 is SEHNR and CDR2 is FQNEAQ (reference sequence). The CDR3 loop spans 19 amino acids. CDR3 sequence (DNA): TGTGCCAGCAGCCAACTAGGGACTAGCGGCTCTCGTAGCTCCTACGAGCAGTACTTC. Its translation: CASSQLGTSGSRSSYEQYF.

This sequence joins TRBV13 and TRBJ2-1; D is perhaps TRBD1 or TRBD2 (6 bases each). This CDR3 region has 14 residues. Trimming stripped 0 bases from V and 9 bases from J, with 12 bases between. Germline CDR1 reads PRHDT; CDR2 reads FYEKMQ (reference sequence). CDR3 coding DNA: TGTGCCAGCAGCTTAGGCTGGGGGGCTGGTGAGCAGTTCTTC. This codes for CASSLGWGAGEQFF.

V usage is TRBV27 and J usage is TRBJ1-5, with TRBD1 matching 11 bases. Germline CDR1 reads MNHEY; CDR2 reads SMNVEV (reference sequence). This CDR3 spans 15 amino acids. V dropped 7 bases and J dropped 6; count of bases not matched to a gene: 8. The CDR3 DNA sequence: TGTGCCAGCACTTTTAGGACAGGGGGCAGTCAGCCCCAGCATTTT. The encoded protein is CASTFRTGGSQPQHF.

The chain uses TRBV6-5 and TRBJ2-7, with a weak D call TRBD2 (6 bases). Trimming cost V 6 bases and J 3 bases, with 12 bases left between them. CDR3 length: 13 amino acids. Per the germline V gene, CDR1 is MNHEY and CDR2 is SVGAGI. This CDR3 reads CASRSLASYEQYF. For the CDR3, the DNA is TGTGCCAGCAGGAGTCTAGCGAGCTACGAGCAGTACTTC.

The J gene is TRBJ1-3, the V gene TRBV28; no firm D call. Trimming removed 8 bases from V and 0 bases from J, with 5 bases in between. Germline V gene lookup returns CDR1 MDHEN and CDR2 SYDVKM. This CDR3 comprises 12 residues. The CDR3 region is CASGSSGNTIYF. Here the CDR3 DNA reads TGTGCCAGCGGCAGCTCTGGAAACACCATATATTTT.

The chain employs TRBV6-1 and TRBJ2-6; D gene ambiguous. The CDR3 has 14 amino acids. The germline V gene encodes CDR1 MNHNS and CDR2 SASEGT. The germline V and J ends were trimmed by 5 bases and 2 bases, with 7 bases remaining between them. The CDR3 DNA is TGTGCCAGCAGTATGGCAACTGGGGCCAACGTCCTGACTTTC. Amino acid sequence: CASSMATGANVLTF.

The chain has TRBV4-1 and TRBJ1-6; D is uncertain. Germline CDR1 reads MGHRA; CDR2 reads YSYEKL. This CDR3 spans 12 amino acids. V was clipped by 1 base and J by 8 bases, with 3 bases between them. The CDR3 DNA sequence: TGCGCCAGCAGCCAAGTATATTCACCCCTCCACTTT. Its translation is CASSQVYSPLHF.

This sequence joins TRBV6-5 and TRBJ1-2; D is unclear. The CDR3 is 15 amino acids. Germline V gives CDR1 MNHEY, CDR2 SVGAGI. The V and J ends lost 0 bases and 4 bases respectively, with 12 bases between them. The CDR3 region is CASSYSGAVGYGYTF. The CDR3, as DNA: TGTGCCAGCAGTTACTCAGGTGCCGTGGGCTATGGCTACACCTTC.

The rearrangement links TRBV5-4 to TRBJ1-3, with D hard to call. The CDR3 is 14 amino acids. V was clipped by 2 bases and J by 4 bases, with 10 bases between them. Germline loops: CDR1 SGHNT, CDR2 YYREEE (reference sequence). The CDR3 coding sequence is TGTGCCAGCAGCTTCCGGGAGAGAGGAAACACCATATATTTT. Translating gives CASSFRERGNTIYF.

J is TRBJ2-1 and V is TRBV28; perhaps TRBD1 as D (5 bases). The CDR3 totals 15 residues. Germline loops: CDR1 MDHEN, CDR2 SYDVKM. V was clipped by 5 bases and J by 7 bases, with 18 bases between them. The CDR3 loop is CASSLQGFGPNEQFF. Written as DNA, the CDR3 is TGTGCCAGCAGTCTCCAGGGATTCGGCCCGAATGAGCAGTTCTTC.

V is TRBV11-2 and J is TRBJ1-3, with TRBD1 matching over 8 bases. Germline V CDR1 and CDR2: SGHAT, FQNNGV. After removal of 5 bases from V and 4 bases from J, the junction contained 4 bases not matched to a gene. The length of the CDR3 is 14 residues. CDR3 protein: CASSADREGNTIYF. The CDR3 DNA is TGTGCCAGCAGCGCGGACAGGGAAGGAAACACCATATATTTT.

In DNA form, the CDR3 reads TGTGCCAGCTCACCGGGACAGCAAAATGAAAAACTGTTTTTT. Translation gives CASSPGQQNEKLFF. The genes are TRBV18 and TRBJ1-4, with 7 nucleotides matching TRBD1. The CDR3 has 14 amino acids. Germline lookup yields CDR1 KGHSH and CDR2 LQKENI. V trimming: 3 bases; J trimming: 5 bases; junction bases outside the gene matches: 3.

The rearrangement links TRBV4-2 to TRBJ2-7; 12 bases are shared with TRBD2. With V trimmed by 2 bases and J by 4 bases, 6 bases remained unmatched. Germline V CDR1 and CDR2: LGHNA, YNFKEQ. This CDR3 has 16 residues. The CDR3 region has the DNA TGTGCCAGCAGCCAAAAACTAGCGGGAGGTGGGTACGAGCAGTACTTC. Translating it yields CASSQKLAGGGYEQYF.

The V and J genes are TRBV9 and TRBJ1-3; the D is unclear. The V gene lost 1 base and the J gene lost 3 bases, with 11 bases spanning the gap. This CDR3 has 15 amino acids. Germline V gene data show CDR1 as SGDLS and CDR2 as YYNGEE. CDR3 amino acids: CASSVFAGLGNTIYF. CDR3 sequence (DNA): TGTGCCAGCAGCGTATTTGCTGGGCTTGGAAACACCATATATTTT.

The chain has TRBV4-1 and TRBJ2-3; D ambiguous. Trimming pared 3 bases from V and 2 bases from J, leaving 9 bases between. Germline V gene data show CDR1 as MGHRA and CDR2 as YSYEKL. The CDR3 runs 14 residues. The CDR3 region is CASSHILFTDTQYF. The CDR3 DNA is TGCGCCAGCAGCCACATACTATTCACAGATACGCAGTATTTT.

The chain links TRBV28 to TRBJ2-7; D perhaps matches TRBD1 (5 bases). Trimming stripped 5 bases from V and 0 bases from J, with 14 bases between. CDR3 length: 15 amino acids. Germline values: CDR1 MDHEN, CDR2 SYDVKM. CDR3 sequence (DNA): TGTGCCAGCAGTGGACAAGGTGTTGCCTCCTACGAGCAGTACTTC. Encoded protein: CASSGQGVASYEQYF.